This section outlines one T cell receptor beta chain sequence together with its context. This entry comes from a study of blood T cell repertoires in COVID-19. About the research overall: Collection of acute and convalescent COVID-19 samples took place in the United States, Italy and Spain. PBMCs, B-cell-depleted T cells, or T cells were the source of the cDNA or gDNA that made up the material.

V was clipped by 1 base and J by 1 base, with 10 bases between them. CDR1 and CDR2 from the germline V gene are LGHNA and YNFKEQ. The CDR3 is made up of 15 amino acids. Original data processing: For nucleated cells, counts were estimated from reference gene primer amplification. Sequencing used immunoSEQ multiplex PCR; TCRdb keeps in-frame clones, though not all of them. V and J calls plus clone size are reproduced from that table; the DNA served to infer D and trimming. In the table there are some 91,000 clones, 90% of which are singletons. This receptor was obtained from a man aged 60 to 75 with acute or convalescent COVID-19. The rearrangement uses TRBV4-2 and TRBJ1-1; D is uncertain. The sequenced material came from peripheral blood. CDR3 sequence reads: CASSQGEGRNTEAFF. The CDR3 coding sequence is TGTGCCAGCAGCCAAGGGGAGGGTAGGAACACTGAAGCTTTCTTT.